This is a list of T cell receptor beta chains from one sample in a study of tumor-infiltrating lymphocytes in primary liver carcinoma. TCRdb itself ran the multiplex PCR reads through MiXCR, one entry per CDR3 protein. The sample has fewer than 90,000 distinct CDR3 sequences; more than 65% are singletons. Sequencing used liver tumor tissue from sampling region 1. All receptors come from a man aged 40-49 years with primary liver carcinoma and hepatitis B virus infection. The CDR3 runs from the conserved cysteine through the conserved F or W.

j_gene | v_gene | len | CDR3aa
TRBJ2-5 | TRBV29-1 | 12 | CSVDRGKETQYF
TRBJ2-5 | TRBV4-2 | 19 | CASSRTRSSTGATGKTQYF
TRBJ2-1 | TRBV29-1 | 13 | CSVAQGKRDEQFF
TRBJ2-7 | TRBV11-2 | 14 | CASSPNGDSYEQYF
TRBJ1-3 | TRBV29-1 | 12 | CSVGDSGNTIYF
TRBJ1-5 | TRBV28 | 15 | CASSPPPGLYQPRHF
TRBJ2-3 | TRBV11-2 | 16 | CASNLEGTSDIDTQYF
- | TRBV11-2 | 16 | CASSYAGVRRPGTQHF
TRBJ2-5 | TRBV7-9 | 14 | CASTPGTGGTTHYF
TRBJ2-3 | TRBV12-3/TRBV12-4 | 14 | CASSLRQGTDRQYF
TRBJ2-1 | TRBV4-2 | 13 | CASNHTGGGFRFF
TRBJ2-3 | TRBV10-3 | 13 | CVTSEQGGDTQYF
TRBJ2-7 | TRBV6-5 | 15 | CARRPARDRHYEQYF
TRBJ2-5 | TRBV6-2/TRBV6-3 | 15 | CASRPGLAGEEAQYF
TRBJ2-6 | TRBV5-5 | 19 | CTSSLRLAEISSGANVLTF
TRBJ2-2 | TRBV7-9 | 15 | CASNRTSGYTGELFF
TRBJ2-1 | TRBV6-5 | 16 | CASSGLAGGPGTEQFF
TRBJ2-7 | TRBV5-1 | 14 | CASSLEAGLYEQYF
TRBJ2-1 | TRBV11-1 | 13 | CARNRGTANEQFF
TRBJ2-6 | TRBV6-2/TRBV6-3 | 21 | CASTSRRRESSGASGANVLTF
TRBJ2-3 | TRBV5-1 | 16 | CARSPDSGRVTDTQYF
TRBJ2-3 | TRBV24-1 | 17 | CATSDTETHFHPDTQYF
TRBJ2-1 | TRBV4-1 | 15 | CASSQELQGLGEQFF
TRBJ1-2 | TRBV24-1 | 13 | CATSDPDNYGYTF
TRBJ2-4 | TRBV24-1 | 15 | CATSDPLAVGNIQCF
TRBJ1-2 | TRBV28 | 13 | CASSSTGGDGYIF
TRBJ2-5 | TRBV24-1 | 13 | CATSEDREETQYF
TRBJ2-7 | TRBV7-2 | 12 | CASSFSGGKQYF
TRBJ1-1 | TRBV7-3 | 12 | CVSSSGGTEAFF
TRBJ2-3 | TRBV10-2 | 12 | CANGRSTDTQYF
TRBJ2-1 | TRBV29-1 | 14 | CSVGRTSGGNKQFF
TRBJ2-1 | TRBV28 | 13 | CASSPSVYNEQFF